Each of the 22 T cell receptor beta chains below was sequenced from the same sample in a study of beta chain features in type 1 diabetes. Expressed TCRB transcripts were sequenced because the isolated RNA had all been reverse transcribed beforehand. The assay was immunoSEQ multiplex PCR, and TCRdb's table has in-frame clones only and misses some. The table lists 70,000 to 90,000 clones, around a third of them singletons. Sequencing was done on a sample of stem cell memory CD4+ T cells from blood. Receptor source: a woman under 30 in good health.

This clone was seen only once. The chain recombines TRBV6-6 with TRBJ1-2; 8 nucleotides line up with TRBD1. The J segment lost 2 bases and the V segment lost 7 bases, leaving 6 bases of the junction unmatched. Germline V gives CDR1 MNHNY, CDR2 SVGAGI (reference sequence). This CDR3 is 14 amino acids long. CDR3 sequence: CASTSDRANYGYTF. The CDR3 DNA reads TGTGCCAGCACGTCGGACAGGGCCAACTATGGCTACACCTTC.

The CDR3: CASSPGQGARDTQYF. The CDR3 nucleotides are TGTGCCAGCAGCCCAGGACAGGGGGCGCGGGATACGCAGTATTTT. The genes are TRBV7-9 and TRBJ2-3; 11 bases are shared with TRBD1. Looked up from germline, CDR1 is SEHNR and CDR2 is FQNEAQ (reference sequence). Trimming removed 5 bases from V and 6 bases from J; junction bases left unmatched: 7. This CDR3 comprises 15 residues.

This clone was observed a handful of times. The DNA for the CDR3 is TGTGCCAGCAGGGACCCGGGACTAACAGAACAGTATTTT. Translation gives CASRDPGLTEQYF. V is TRBV6-6 and J is TRBJ2-3, with 7 bases identical to TRBD2. Germline lookup yields CDR1 MNHNY and CDR2 SVGAGI (reference sequence). The CDR3 has 13 residues. The junction had 12 bases not matched to a gene; V was cut back by 6 bases and J by 12 bases.

V usage is TRBV7-2 and J usage is TRBJ1-4; D remains ambiguous. V dropped 5 bases and J dropped 8 bases, with 15 bases sitting between them. There are 14 residues in the CDR3. Germline loops: CDR1 SGHTA, CDR2 FQGNSA. The CDR3 spells CASSPTREGEKLFF. The DNA of the CDR3 is TGTGCCAGCAGCCCAACCCGGGAGGGCGAAAAACTGTTTTTT.

This clone was counted ten times or more. V gene TRBV29-1 combines with J gene TRBJ2-1; 10 bases agree with TRBD1. The junction had 6 bases not matched to a gene; V was cut back by 6 bases and J by 7 bases. Per the germline V gene, CDR1 is SQVTM and CDR2 is ANQGSEA. This CDR3 has 13 residues. The CDR3 reads CSVGDRGGNEQFF. The CDR3 DNA follows: TGCAGCGTGGGGGACAGGGGAGGAAATGAGCAGTTCTTC.

This clone was picked up a small number of times. The chain carries TRBV5-1 and TRBJ1-1; tentatively, D is TRBD1 (6 bases). CDR1 is SGHRS, CDR2 YFSETQ, per germline. The CDR3 extends over 15 amino acids. V was pared by 0 bases and J by 4 bases, with 13 bases between. CDR3 region: CASSLDWGGGTEAFF. The CDR3 nucleotides are TGCGCCAGCAGCTTGGACTGGGGAGGGGGCACTGAAGCTTTCTTT.

The chain couples TRBV7-2 to TRBJ1-3; 7 nucleotides line up with TRBD1. V gave up 1 base and J gave up 2 bases; unmatched junction bases: 5. Germline CDR1 and CDR2: SGHTA and FQGNSA. The CDR3 runs to 16 residues. The CDR3 nucleotides read TGTGCCAGCAGCTTAGGTCAGGGGGGCACTGGAAACACCATATATTTT. Protein: CASSLGQGGTGNTIYF.

This clone was counted a few times. The chain is built from TRBV7-8 and TRBJ1-2; 7 bases align to TRBD1. This CDR3 contains 16 residues. J lost 2 bases, V lost 5 bases, and 11 bases had no gene match. Germline-derived CDR1 and CDR2 are SGHVS and FQNEAQ. CDR3 sequence: CASSLAGQRGNYGYTF. DNA of the CDR3: TGTGCCAGCAGCCTCGCGGGACAGCGTGGAAACTATGGCTACACCTTC. The whole variable domain, filled in from reference TRBV7-8 and TRBJ1-2, reads GAGVSQSPRYKVAKRGQDVALRCDPISGHVSLFWYQQALGQGPEFLTYFQNEAQLDKSGLPSDRFFAERPEGSVSTLKIQRTQQEDSAVYLCASSLAGQRGNYGYTFGSGTRLTVV.

A few counts support this clone. The V and J genes are TRBV27 and TRBJ2-2; 8 nucleotides match TRBD2. There are 16 residues in the CDR3. CDR1 is MNHEY and CDR2 is SMNVEV in the germline V gene (reference sequence). The junction had 13 bases not matched to a gene; V was cut back by 6 bases and J by 7 bases. Written as DNA, the CDR3 is TGTGCCAGCAGAACGAACCCTAGCGGGTGGGGCGGGGAGCTGTTTTTT. It translates to CASRTNPSGWGGELFF.

The chain employs TRBV7-2 and TRBJ2-7; TRBD2 is a possible D gene (6 bases). The germline CDR1 and CDR2 sequences are SGHTA and FQGNSA. Deletions cut 2 bases from V and 4 bases from J, with 12 bases between. The CDR3 is 14 residues long. CDR3 sequence (DNA): TGTGCCAGCAGCTTAAAGGCAGGGAGGTACGAGCAGTACTTC. This sequence encodes CASSLKAGRYEQYF.

Only a few counts were recorded for this clone. The chain recombines TRBV19 with TRBJ2-7; a weak D match, TRBD2 (5 bases). There are 14 residues in the CDR3. Trimming cost V 5 bases and J 5 bases, with 16 bases left between them. The germline V gene has CDR1 LNHDA and CDR2 SQIVND (reference sequence). The CDR3 DNA sequence: TGTGCCAGTAGTCCCTCCCTGGGAGCCCACGAGCAGTACTTC. Translation: CASSPSLGAHEQYF.

The rearrangement uses TRBV7-6 and TRBJ2-5; 9 positions match TRBD2. J lost 3 bases, V lost 1 base, and 0 bases had no gene match. Germline CDR1 SGHVS, CDR2 FNYEAQ. This CDR3 is 14 amino acids long. DNA of the CDR3: TGTGCCAGCAGCTTAGTAGCGGGAGAAGAGACCCAGTACTTC. Translating gives CASSLVAGEETQYF. Full variable domain (rest looked up from reference TRBV7-6 and TRBJ2-5): GAGVSQSPRYKVTKRGQDVALRCDPISGHVSLYWYRQALGQGPEFLTYFNYEAQQDKSGLPNDRFSAERPEGSISTLTIQRTEQRDSAMYRCASSLVAGEETQYFGPGTRLLVL.

The V and J genes are TRBV18 and TRBJ1-1; possible D gene TRBD1, 6 bases. CDR3 length equals 16 residues. Germline V lookup: CDR1 KGHSH, CDR2 LQKENI. V was shortened by 3 bases and J by 0 bases, with 14 bases between the two germline ends. The CDR3 spells CASSPIGGQLNTEAFF. The CDR3 DNA follows: TGTGCCAGCTCACCCATTGGGGGCCAGCTGAACACTGAAGCTTTCTTT.

The chain links TRBV19 to TRBJ2-1; TRBD1 might be the D (6 bases). The length of the CDR3 is 15 residues. CDR1 is LNHDA, CDR2 SQIVND, per germline (reference sequence). With 5 bases removed from V and 4 bases from J, the gap between germline ends came to 15 bases. The CDR3 sequence: CASSVPGHLYNEQFF. The CDR3 DNA reads TGTGCCAGTAGTGTCCCGGGACACCTTTACAATGAGCAGTTCTTC.

There are a few counts of this clone. The rearrangement links TRBV19 to TRBJ2-4, with TRBD2 matching over 14 bases. The germline CDR1 and CDR2 sequences are LNHDA and SQIVND (reference sequence). This CDR3 is 19 amino acids long. The V segment lost 5 bases and the J segment 1 base; nucleotides outside the gene matches: 10. For the CDR3, the DNA is TGTGCCAGTAGTGCGACGGGACTAGCGGGAGTGATGGCCAAAAACATTCAGTACTTC. It codes for CASSATGLAGVMAKNIQYF.

The gene calls are TRBV6-1 and TRBJ2-3; no definite D call. Germline-derived CDR1 and CDR2 are MNHNS and SASEGT. CDR3 length: 13 residues. V lost 8 bases, J lost 1 base, and 10 bases lay in between. DNA for the CDR3: TGTGCCAGCCAACCGGTGGGCACAGATACGCAGTATTTT. Residues: CASQPVGTDTQYF.

The V call is TRBV5-1, the J call TRBJ1-1, with D unclear. V was pared by 2 bases and J by 0 bases, with 8 bases between. Germline CDR1 and CDR2: SGHRS and YFSETQ. CDR3 size: 14 residues. CDR3 nucleotide sequence: TGCGCCAGCAGCTTTTCGGGGATGAACACTGAAGCTTTCTTT. It specifies CASSFSGMNTEAFF.

The CDR3 DNA reads as TGTGCCAGCAGCTTAGTTGGTGGGACAGGGCGCGGCTATGGCTACACCTTC. Translation: CASSLVGGTGRGYGYTF. The chain carries TRBV11-2 and TRBJ1-2; TRBD1 matches 9 bases. Germline V CDR1 and CDR2: SGHAT, FQNNGV. V was clipped by 1 base and J by 4 bases; unmatched bases: 10. CDR3 length: 17 residues.

J is TRBJ1-2 and V is TRBV5-6; possible D gene TRBD1, 5 bases. The V and J ends lost 1 base and 0 bases respectively, with 7 bases between them. The CDR3 consists of 14 residues. Germline V lookup: CDR1 SGHDT, CDR2 YYEEEE. The DNA for the CDR3 is TGTGCCAGCAGCTTGCCAGGGACTAACTATGGCTACACCTTC. Translating it yields CASSLPGTNYGYTF.

The chain couples TRBV2 to TRBJ2-7, with 8 bases lining up with TRBD2. CDR1 is SNHLY, CDR2 FYNNEI, per germline. The CDR3 has 12 residues. Trimming cost V 7 bases and J 7 bases; bases outside gene matches: 6. In DNA form, the CDR3 reads TGTGCCAGCAAGGCTAGCGGGCATGAGCAGTACTTC. Its translation is CASKASGHEQYF.

V gene TRBV4-2 combines with J gene TRBJ2-1; D may be TRBD2 (5 bases). The V gene lost 0 bases and the J gene lost 3 bases, with 12 bases spanning the gap. CDR1 and CDR2 (germline): LGHNA, YNFKEQ. The CDR3 consists of 16 residues. In DNA, the CDR3 is TGTGCCAGCAGCCAAGACCCCGGACTGAACTACAATGAGCAGTTCTTC. Amino acid sequence: CASSQDPGLNYNEQFF.

V gene TRBV10-3 combines with J gene TRBJ2-7, with a possible D match to TRBD1 (7 bases). Trimming cost V 10 bases and J 5 bases, with 21 bases left between them. CDR1 ENHRY and CDR2 SYGVKD come from the germline V gene. The CDR3 sequence is 14 residues long. The CDR3 bases are TGTGCCACCAATCCCATGGAGGGGGCAGACGAGCAGTACTTC. It specifies CATNPMEGADEQYF.